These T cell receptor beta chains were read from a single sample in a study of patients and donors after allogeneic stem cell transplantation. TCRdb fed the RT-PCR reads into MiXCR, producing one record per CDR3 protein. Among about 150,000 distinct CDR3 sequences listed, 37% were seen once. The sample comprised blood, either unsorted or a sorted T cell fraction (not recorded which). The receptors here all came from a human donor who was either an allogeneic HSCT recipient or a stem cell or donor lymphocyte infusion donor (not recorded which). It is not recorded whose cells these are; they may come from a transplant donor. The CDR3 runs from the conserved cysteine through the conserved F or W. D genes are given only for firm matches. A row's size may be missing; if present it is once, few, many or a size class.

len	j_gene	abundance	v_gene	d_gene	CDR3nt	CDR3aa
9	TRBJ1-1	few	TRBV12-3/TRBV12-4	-	TGTGCCAACGGTTGGGATGCTTTCTTT	CANGWDAFF
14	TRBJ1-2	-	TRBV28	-	TGTGCCAGCAGTCCCCCCTCACAGTTATATGGCTACACCTTC	CASSPPSQLYGYTF
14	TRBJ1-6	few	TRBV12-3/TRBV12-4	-	TGTGCCAGCAGCATACGTGGGGTCGGTTCACCCCTCCACTTT	CASSIRGVGSPLHF
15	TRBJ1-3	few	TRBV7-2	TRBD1	TGTGCCAGCAGCCGACAGGGGGCGATAGGAAACACCATATATTTT	CASSRQGAIGNTIYF
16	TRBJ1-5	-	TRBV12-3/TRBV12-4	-	TGTGCCAGCAGGCGGGGGGGTGAGGGTTTCGGACAGCCCCAGCATTTT	CASRRGGEGFGQPQHF
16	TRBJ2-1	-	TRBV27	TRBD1	TGTGCCAGCAAACTTGGGAGGACAGGGGGATCCAATGAGCAGTTCTTC	CASKLGRTGGSNEQFF
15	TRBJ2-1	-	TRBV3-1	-	TGTGCCAGCAGCACCGGGACCAACTCCTACAATGAGCAGTTCTTC	CASSTGTNSYNEQFF
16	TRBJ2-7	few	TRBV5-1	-	TGCGCCAGCAGCCCTGGCGTCCAGGATTTTACCTACGAGCAGTACTTC	CASSPGVQDFTYEQYF
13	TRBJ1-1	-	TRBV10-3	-	TGTGCCATCAGTGACCCTAGGTTTGCGGGAGCTTTCTTT	CAISDPRFAGAFF
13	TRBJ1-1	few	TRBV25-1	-	TGTGCCAGCAGAATCACGACAGGCACTGAAGCTTTCTTT	CASRITTGTEAFF
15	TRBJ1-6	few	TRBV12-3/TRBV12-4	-	TGTGCCAGCAGTACCGTCGGGACCTTCAGTTCACCCCTCCACTTT	CASSTVGTFSSPLHF
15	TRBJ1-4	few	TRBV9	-	TGTGCCAGCAGCGTCATGGGCTCGAATAATGAAAAACTGTTTTTT	CASSVMGSNNEKLFF
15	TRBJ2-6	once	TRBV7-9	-	TGTGCCAGCAGGCCCGTCACCTCTGGGGCCAACGTCCTGACTTTC	CASRPVTSGANVLTF
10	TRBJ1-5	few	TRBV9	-	TGTGCCGCCCCCAATCAGCCCCAGCATTTT	CAAPNQPQHF
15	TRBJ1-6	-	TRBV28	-	TGTGCCAGCAGTCCCGCCCGGGGGGGTTTTTCACCCCTCCACTTT	CASSPARGGFSPLHF
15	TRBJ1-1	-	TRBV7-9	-	TGTGCCAGCAGCTTAAAAGGTGAGGGCGTCGCTGAAGCTTTCTTT	CASSLKGEGVAEAFF
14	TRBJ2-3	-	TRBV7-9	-	TGTGCCAGCAGCTACCCACTAGGCACAGATACGCAGTATTTT	CASSYPLGTDTQYF
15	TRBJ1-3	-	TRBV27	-	TGTGCCAGCAGTTTGTCATGGGGCTCTGGAAACACCATATATTTT	CASSLSWGSGNTIYF
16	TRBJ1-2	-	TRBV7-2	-	TGTGCCAGCAGCTCCTTAACCCAACAGCCCCCCTATGGCTACACCTTC	CASSSLTQQPPYGYTF
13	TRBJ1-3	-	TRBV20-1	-	TGCAGTGCTGAGACCACGCGGGGAAACACCATATATTTT	CSAETTRGNTIYF
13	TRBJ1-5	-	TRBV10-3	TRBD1	TGTGCTATCAGGGACAGGGAGAATCAGCCCCAGCATTTT	CAIRDRENQPQHF
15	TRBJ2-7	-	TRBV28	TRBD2	TGTGCCAGCAACCTTAGCGGGGGCCCTTCCTACGAGCAGTACTTC	CASNLSGGPSYEQYF
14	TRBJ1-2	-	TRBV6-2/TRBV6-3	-	TGTGCCAGCAGTTACTCGACGCAGGGGACCGGCTACACCTTC	CASSYSTQGTGYTF
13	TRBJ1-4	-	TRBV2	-	TGTGCCAGCAGTGATAGGCGGAATGAAAAACTGTTTTTT	CASSDRRNEKLFF
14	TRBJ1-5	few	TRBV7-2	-	TGTGCCAGCAGCTTAGTTCCCGGCAATCAGCCCCAGCATTTT	CASSLVPGNQPQHF
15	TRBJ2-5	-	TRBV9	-	TGTGCCAGCAGCGTAGGAGGTAGCCCCCTCTACACCCAGTACTTC	CASSVGGSPLYTQYF
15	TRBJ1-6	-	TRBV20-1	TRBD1	TGCAGTGCCCCAGTCCGGGACAGGGCGAATTCACCCCTCCACTTT	CSAPVRDRANSPLHF
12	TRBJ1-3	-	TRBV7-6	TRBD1	TGTGCCAGCAGCCAGGGGGGGGACACCATATATTTT	CASSQGGDTIYF
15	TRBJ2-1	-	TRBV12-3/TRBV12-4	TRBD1	TGTGCCAGCAGTTTCGGACAGGGGGGTTACAATGAGCAGTTCTTC	CASSFGQGGYNEQFF
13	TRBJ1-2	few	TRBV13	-	TGTGCCAGCAGCTTATTGGGGTACTATGGCTACACCTTC	CASSLLGYYGYTF
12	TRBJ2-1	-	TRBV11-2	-	TGTGCCAGCAGCTTAGATAACAATGAGCAGTTCTTC	CASSLDNNEQFF
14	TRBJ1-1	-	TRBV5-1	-	TGCGCCAGCAGCTTGGACAGCCGGAACACTGAAGCTTTCTTT	CASSLDSRNTEAFF
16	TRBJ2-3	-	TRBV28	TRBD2	TGTGCCAGCAGTCCCCGGCGGGGACTAGCGCCAGATACGCAGTATTTT	CASSPRRGLAPDTQYF
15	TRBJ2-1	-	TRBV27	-	TGTGCCAGCAGTCCTGACTGGAGCTCCTACAATGAGCAGTTCTTC	CASSPDWSSYNEQFF
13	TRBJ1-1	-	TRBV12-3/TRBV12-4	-	TGTGCCAGCAGTTTTAAAGGGAACACTGAAGCTTTCTTT	CASSFKGNTEAFF
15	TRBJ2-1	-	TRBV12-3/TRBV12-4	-	TGTGCCAGCAGTAACAGGGAGGTTGCATTCAATGAGCAGTTCTTC	CASSNREVAFNEQFF
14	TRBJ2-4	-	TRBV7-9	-	TGTGCCAGCAGCTCTCCGGACAGCCAAAACATTCAGTACTTC	CASSSPDSQNIQYF
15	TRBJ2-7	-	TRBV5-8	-	TGTGCCAGACCAACCGGGGTACCTCCAACCTACGAGCAGTACTTC	CARPTGVPPTYEQYF
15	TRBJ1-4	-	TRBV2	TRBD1	TGTGCCAGCAGTGAATCGGGACAGGTTAATGAAAAACTGTTTTTT	CASSESGQVNEKLFF
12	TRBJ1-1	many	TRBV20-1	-	TGCAGTGGGGGTAAGGGCGACACTGAAGCTTTCTTT	CSGGKGDTEAFF
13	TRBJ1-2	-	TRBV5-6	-	TGTGCCGGCAGCCCGGGACGGGCCTATGGCTACACCTTC	CAGSPGRAYGYTF
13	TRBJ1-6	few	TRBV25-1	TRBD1	TGTGCCAGCACCCCTGGGGGACAGGGGACCCTCCACTTT	CASTPGGQGTLHF
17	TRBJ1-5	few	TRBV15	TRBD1	TGTGCCACCAGTGTTTCGGGACAGGGCAATAGCAATCAGCCCCAGCATTTT	CATSVSGQGNSNQPQHF
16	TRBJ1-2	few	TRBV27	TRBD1	TGTGCCAGCAGTTTATCGGTAGACAGGGGGCTGGGTGGCTACACCTTC	CASSLSVDRGLGGYTF
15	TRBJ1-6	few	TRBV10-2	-	TGCGCCAGCAGTGATCTTTCAAGGGGAGACTCACCCCTCCACTTT	CASSDLSRGDSPLHF
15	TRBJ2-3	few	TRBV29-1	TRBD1	TGCAGCGTGGTGCCCGGGACAGGGGGCACAGATACGCAGTATTTT	CSVVPGTGGTDTQYF
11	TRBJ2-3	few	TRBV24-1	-	TGTGCCACCGTAAAGGGGGATACGCAGTATTTT	CATVKGDTQYF
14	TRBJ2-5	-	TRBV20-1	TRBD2	TGCAGTGCTTATAGCGGGGGGGCCGCGGAGACCCAGTACTTC	CSAYSGGAAETQYF
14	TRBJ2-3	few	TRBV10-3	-	TGTGCCATCAGTGACGCCAGGGATGCAGATACGCAGTATTTT	CAISDARDADTQYF
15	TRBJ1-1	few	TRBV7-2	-	TGTGCCAGCAGCTTGAGTTCGGTAACTCGCACTGAAGCTTTCTTT	CASSLSSVTRTEAFF
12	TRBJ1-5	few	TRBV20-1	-	TGCAGTGCTAGAGAGGCAAATCAGCCCCAGCATTTT	CSAREANQPQHF
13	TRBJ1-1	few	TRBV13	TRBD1	TGTGCCAGCAGCTTAGGCGACAGGGTCCTAGCTTTCTTT	CASSLGDRVLAFF
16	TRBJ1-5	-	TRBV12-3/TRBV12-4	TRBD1	TGTGCCAGCAGTTTAGCGGGACAGGTTAGCAATCAGCCCCAGCATTTT	CASSLAGQVSNQPQHF
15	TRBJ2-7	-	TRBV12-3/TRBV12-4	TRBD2	TGTGCCAGCAGTTTCGGCCTAGCGGTAACCTACGAGCAGTACTTC	CASSFGLAVTYEQYF
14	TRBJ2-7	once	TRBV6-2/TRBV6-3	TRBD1	TGTGCCAGCAGTTACACCGGACAGGGCTACGAGCAGTACTTC	CASSYTGQGYEQYF
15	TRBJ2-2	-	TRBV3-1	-	TGTGCCAGCAGCCAAGTTGGACAGAACACCGGGGAGCTGTTTTTT	CASSQVGQNTGELFF
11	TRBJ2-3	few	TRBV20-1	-	TGCAGTGCGACACAGAAAGATACGCAGTATTTT	CSATQKDTQYF
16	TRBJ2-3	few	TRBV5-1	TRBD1	TGCGCCAGCAGCCCCGGACAGGGCGGGGGCACAGATACGCAGTATTTT	CASSPGQGGGTDTQYF
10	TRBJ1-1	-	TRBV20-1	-	TGCAGTGCTAGAGACCGTGAAGCTTTCTTT	CSARDREAFF
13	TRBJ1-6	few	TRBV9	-	TGTGCCAGCAGCGTAGAGGACGTCCCACCCCTCCACTTT	CASSVEDVPPLHF